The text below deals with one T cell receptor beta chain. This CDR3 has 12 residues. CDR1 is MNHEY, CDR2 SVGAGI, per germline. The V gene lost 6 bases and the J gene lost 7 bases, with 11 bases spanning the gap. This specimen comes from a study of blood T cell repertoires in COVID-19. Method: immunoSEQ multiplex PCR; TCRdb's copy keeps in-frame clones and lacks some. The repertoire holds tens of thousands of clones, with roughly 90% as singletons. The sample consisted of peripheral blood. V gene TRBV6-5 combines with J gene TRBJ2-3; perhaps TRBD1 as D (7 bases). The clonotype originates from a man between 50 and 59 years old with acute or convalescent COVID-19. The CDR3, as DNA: TGTGCCAGCAGCTCAGGGGGGTATACGCAGTATTTT. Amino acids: CASSSGGYTQYF.